This entry lists 7 T cell receptor beta chains sequenced from one sample in a study of T-cell memory formation after mild COVID-19. TCRdb fed the 5' RACE reads into MiXCR, producing one record per CDR3 protein. Among around 340,000 distinct CDR3 sequences listed, under 25% were seen once. The sample taken for sequencing was PBMCs or a T cell subset sorted from them (not recorded which). The source is an adult woman who had mild COVID-19 (a few samples of this study predate the infection). Cell type and time point are not known.

V usage is TRBV7-9 and J usage is TRBJ2-7; 9 bases align to TRBD2. The CDR3 is 14 amino acids. The V segment lost 5 bases and the J segment 5 bases; nucleotides outside the gene matches: 7. Germline CDR1 and CDR2: SEHNR and FQNEAQ (reference sequence). The CDR3 reads CASSHSGSFDEQYF. The CDR3 region has the DNA TGTGCCAGCAGCCATAGCGGGAGTTTCGACGAGCAGTACTTC.

The V and J genes are TRBV5-1 and TRBJ1-6; 8 positions match TRBD1. Germline values: CDR1 SGHRS, CDR2 YFSETQ. J was trimmed by 7 bases and V by 4 bases; bases with no gene match: 7. The CDR3 is 15 amino acids. The CDR3 sequence is CASSPTGGQNSPLHF. In DNA, the CDR3 is TGCGCCAGCAGCCCCACAGGGGGGCAGAATTCACCCCTCCACTTT.

The rearrangement links TRBV15 to TRBJ1-4, with no clear D. Germline V gene data show CDR1 as LNHNV and CDR2 as YYDKDF (reference sequence). CDR3 length equals 16 residues. V dropped 1 base and J dropped 8 bases, with 17 bases sitting between them. In DNA, the CDR3 is TGTGCCACCAGCAGAGTTGAGGAGGTAGTGGTGGAAAAACTGTTTTTT. This translates into CATSRVEEVVVEKLFF.

The gene calls are TRBV12-3 or TRBV12-4 and TRBJ2-7; 7 positions agree with TRBD1. V shed 6 bases, J shed 3 bases, and the junction held 11 bases outside the gene matches. This CDR3 is built from 15 residues. The CDR3 nucleotides are TGTGCCAGCAGCCGCTCGAGGGGGCGAGACTACGAGCAGTACTTC. Amino acid sequence: CASSRSRGRDYEQYF.

The chain recombines TRBV7-3 with TRBJ2-2; D unresolved. Between the trimmed V and J ends, which lost 4 bases and 4 bases, there was a span of 16 bases. CDR1 and CDR2 (germline): SGHTA, FQGTGA. The CDR3 length is 16 residues. The CDR3 DNA reads as TGTGCCAGCAGCTCATCCTACTACGCCGGCACCGGGGAGCTGTTTTTT. It yields the protein CASSSSYYAGTGELFF.

This clonotype was detected many times. This chain links TRBV18 with TRBJ1-1; D might be TRBD1 (5 bases). V was trimmed by 2 bases and J by 4 bases, leaving 20 bases between them. Germline CDR1 is KGHSH and CDR2 is LQKENI. The CDR3 contains 17 residues. The CDR3 protein is CASSPNMVSGVATEAFF. CDR3 DNA sequence: TGTGCCAGCTCACCAAATATGGTTTCGGGGGTTGCCACTGAAGCTTTCTTT. Looking up the rest from reference TRBV18 and TRBJ1-1 gives the full variable domain: NAGVMQNPRHLVRRRGQEARLRCSPMKGHSHVYWYRQLPEEGLKFMVYLQKENIIDESGMPKERFSAEFPKEGPSILRIQQVVRGDSAAYFCASSPNMVSGVATEAFFGQGTRLTVV.

In its sample, this clonotype was seen a few times. The chain recombines TRBV7-3 with TRBJ1-1; D not resolved. V lost 5 bases, J lost 4 bases, and 11 bases lay in between. Germline CDR1 SGHTA, CDR2 FQGTGA. The CDR3 is 13 residues long. The CDR3 DNA is TGTGCCAGCAGCCCATTTATTGGCACTGAAGCTTTCTTT. This codes for CASSPFIGTEAFF. Based on the CDR3 plus reference TRBV7-3 and TRBJ1-1, the full variable domain is GAGVSQTPSNKVTEKGKYVELRCDPISGHTALYWYRQSLGQGPEFLIYFQGTGAADDSGLPNDRFFAVRPEGSVSTLKIQRTERGDSAVYLCASSPFIGTEAFFGQGTRLTVV.